This T cell receptor beta chain is drawn from a study of identical twins. Findings of the study overall: One should note that invariant MAIT and iNKT cells could partly confound zero-insertion analyses. Twin pairs' shared out-of-frame alpha sequences were enriched in low generation probability.

TCRdb reanalysed the 5' RACE reads using MiXCR and keeps one entry per CDR3 protein. The sample consists of 1.5 million to 2 million distinct CDR3 sequences, about 32% of them appearing once. CDR1 is MNHEY and CDR2 is SMNVEV in the germline V gene (reference sequence). With 2 bases removed from V and 4 bases from J, the gap between germline ends came to 12 bases. The CDR3 loop spans 15 amino acids. This clonotype has more than one count but fewer than ten. The antigen remains undetermined. This clonotype was obtained from a newborn girl in good health. The sequenced sample consisted of cord blood. V and J are TRBV27 and TRBJ2-1; D ambiguous. CDR3 protein: CASSLGLPAYNEQFF. The CDR3 DNA reads as TGTGCCAGCAGTTTAGGATTACCCGCTTACAATGAGCAGTTCTTC.